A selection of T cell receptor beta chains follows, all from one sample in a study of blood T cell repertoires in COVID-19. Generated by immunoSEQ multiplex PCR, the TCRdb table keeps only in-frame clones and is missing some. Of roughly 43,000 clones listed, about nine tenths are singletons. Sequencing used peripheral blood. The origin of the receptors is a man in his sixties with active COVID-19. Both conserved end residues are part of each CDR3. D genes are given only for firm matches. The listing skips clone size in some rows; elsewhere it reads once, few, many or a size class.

CDR3aa: CAWSVQAKNIQYF
CDR3nt: TGTGCCTGGAGTGTCCAAGCCAAAAACATTCAGTACTTC
d_gene: NA
abundance: NA
v_gene: TRBV30
j_gene: TRBJ2-4

CDR3aa: CASSSGLAGGSETQYF
CDR3nt: TGTGCCAGCAGCTCGGGACTAGCGGGAGGATCAGAGACCCAGTACTTC
d_gene: TRBD2
abundance: NA
v_gene: TRBV7-2
j_gene: TRBJ2-5

CDR3aa: CATSRESSGRSYNEQFF
CDR3nt: TGTGCCACCAGCAGAGAGAGTAGCGGGAGATCCTACAATGAGCAGTTCTTC
d_gene: TRBD2
abundance: NA
v_gene: TRBV15
j_gene: TRBJ2-1

CDR3aa: CASSQPQGTSRKLFF
CDR3nt: TGTGCCAGCAGCCAACCACAGGGAACGTCTCGAAAACTGTTTTTT
d_gene: NA
abundance: NA
v_gene: TRBV3-1/TRBV3-2
j_gene: TRBJ1-4

CDR3aa: CASSEIRGQGAPNTEAFF
CDR3nt: TGTGCCAGCAGTGAGATAAGAGGACAGGGGGCCCCGAACACTGAAGCTTTCTTT
d_gene: TRBD1
abundance: NA
v_gene: TRBV2
j_gene: TRBJ1-1

CDR3aa: CASSYSPGHGGELFF
CDR3nt: TGTGCCAGCAGTTACTCCCCAGGTCACGGCGGGGAGCTGTTTTTT
d_gene: NA
abundance: NA
v_gene: TRBV6-6
j_gene: TRBJ2-2

CDR3aa: CASSPRTGDGNTIYF
CDR3nt: TGTGCCAGCAGCCCCCGGACAGGGGATGGAAACACCATATATTTT
d_gene: TRBD1
abundance: once
v_gene: TRBV3-1/TRBV3-2
j_gene: TRBJ1-3

CDR3aa: CAWSESVRNEQYF
CDR3nt: TGTGCCTGGAGTGAAAGCGTTAGGAACGAGCAGTACTTC
d_gene: NA
abundance: NA
v_gene: TRBV30
j_gene: TRBJ2-7

CDR3aa: CASSHSTSGLAGGYEQYF
CDR3nt: TGTGCCAGCAGTCACTCCACCTCGGGACTAGCGGGAGGATACGAGCAGTACTTC
d_gene: TRBD2
abundance: NA
v_gene: TRBV6-2/TRBV6-3
j_gene: TRBJ2-7

CDR3aa: CASSTGARSYNEQFF
CDR3nt: TGTGCCAGCAGCACAGGGGCCCGCTCCTACAATGAGCAGTTCTTC
d_gene: TRBD1
abundance: NA
v_gene: TRBV5-8
j_gene: TRBJ2-1

CDR3aa: CASSLALALITYNEQFF
CDR3nt: TGTGCCAGCAGCCTGGCACTAGCGCTAATAACCTACAATGAGCAGTTCTTC
d_gene: TRBD2
abundance: NA
v_gene: TRBV5-6
j_gene: TRBJ2-1

CDR3aa: CASSQDYSSMEQFF
CDR3nt: TGCGCCAGCAGCCAAGATTACTCTTCAATGGAGCAGTTCTTC
d_gene: NA
abundance: NA
v_gene: TRBV4-1
j_gene: TRBJ2-1

CDR3aa: CASSVGGAQGANVLTF
CDR3nt: TGTGCCAGCAGCGTAGGGGGAGCCCAAGGGGCCAACGTCCTGACTTTC
d_gene: NA
abundance: NA
v_gene: TRBV9
j_gene: TRBJ2-6

CDR3aa: CASQEGAAYEQYF
CDR3nt: TGTGCCAGCCAAGAGGGGGCGGCCTACGAGCAGTACTTC
d_gene: TRBD1
abundance: few
v_gene: TRBV2
j_gene: TRBJ2-7

CDR3aa: CASSQGWTGVVGQPQHF
CDR3nt: TGCGCCAGCAGCCAAGGGTGGACAGGGGTCGTAGGGCAGCCCCAGCATTTT
d_gene: TRBD1
abundance: NA
v_gene: TRBV4-3
j_gene: TRBJ1-5

CDR3aa: CASSPTSGQGNYEQYF
CDR3nt: TGTGCCAGTAGTCCTACTTCGGGACAGGGGAACTACGAGCAGTACTTC
d_gene: TRBD1
abundance: NA
v_gene: TRBV19
j_gene: TRBJ2-7

CDR3aa: CASSMTGGRYEQYF
CDR3nt: TGTGCCAGCAGCATGACAGGGGGCAGATACGAGCAGTACTTC
d_gene: TRBD1
abundance: NA
v_gene: TRBV13
j_gene: TRBJ2-7

CDR3aa: CSASQGTDTIYF
CDR3nt: TGCAGCGCTAGTCAGGGGACCGACACCATATATTTT
d_gene: NA
abundance: NA
v_gene: TRBV29-1
j_gene: TRBJ1-3

CDR3aa: CASSYPVSGIPQHF
CDR3nt: TGTGCCAGCAGTTACCCGGTTTCGGGAATACCCCAGCATTTT
d_gene: NA
abundance: NA
v_gene: TRBV6-2/TRBV6-3
j_gene: TRBJ1-5

CDR3aa: CASSGTRLFF
CDR3nt: TGTGCCAGCAGCGGGACACGGCTGTTTTTT
d_gene: NA
abundance: NA
v_gene: TRBV25-1
j_gene: TRBJ1-4

CDR3aa: CASSPRGRATNEKLFF
CDR3nt: TGTGCCAGCTCACCCCGCGGCCGTGCAACTAATGAAAAACTGTTTTTT
d_gene: NA
abundance: NA
v_gene: TRBV18
j_gene: TRBJ1-4

CDR3aa: CASSISSPPYEQYF
CDR3nt: TGTGCCAGTAGTATATCCAGTCCCCCCTACGAGCAGTACTTC
d_gene: NA
abundance: NA
v_gene: TRBV19
j_gene: TRBJ2-7

CDR3aa: CASSAGSGVETQYF
CDR3nt: TGCGCCAGCAGTGCGGGGTCTGGGGTGGAGACCCAGTACTTC
d_gene: NA
abundance: NA
v_gene: TRBV9
j_gene: TRBJ2-5

CDR3aa: CASSPLSGSQETQYF
CDR3nt: TGTGCCAGCTCACCACTGTCAGGGTCACAAGAGACCCAGTACTTC
d_gene: NA
abundance: NA
v_gene: TRBV18
j_gene: TRBJ2-5

CDR3aa: CAISDPGTGGGGYTF
CDR3nt: TGTGCCATCAGTGATCCCGGGACAGGGGGTGGTGGCTACACCTTC
d_gene: TRBD1
abundance: NA
v_gene: TRBV10-3
j_gene: TRBJ1-2

CDR3aa: CAAGGQLNTEAFF
CDR3nt: TGTGCCGCAGGAGGACAGCTCAACACTGAAGCTTTCTTT
d_gene: NA
abundance: NA
v_gene: TRBV19
j_gene: TRBJ1-1

CDR3aa: CASSQDTGTSGSQYEQYF
CDR3nt: TGCGCCAGCAGCCAAGATACCGGGACTAGCGGGAGTCAATACGAGCAGTACTTC
d_gene: TRBD2
abundance: NA
v_gene: TRBV4-1
j_gene: TRBJ2-7

CDR3aa: CASSGQGYNEQFF
CDR3nt: TGTGCCAGCAGTGGACAGGGGTACAATGAGCAGTTCTTC
d_gene: TRBD1
abundance: once
v_gene: TRBV25-1
j_gene: TRBJ2-1

CDR3aa: CASSLGLAGEETQYF
CDR3nt: TGTGCCAGCAGCTTGGGACTAGCGGGAGAAGAGACCCAGTACTTC
d_gene: TRBD2
abundance: NA
v_gene: TRBV5-4
j_gene: TRBJ2-5

CDR3aa: CASSLRGQGEGNQPQHF
CDR3nt: TGTGCCAGCAGCTTACGGGGACAGGGTGAAGGCAATCAGCCCCAGCATTTT
d_gene: TRBD1
abundance: NA
v_gene: TRBV5-4
j_gene: TRBJ1-5

CDR3aa: CASSQGVGYQPQHF
CDR3nt: TGTGCCAGCAGCCAGGGGGTGGGTTATCAGCCCCAGCATTTT
d_gene: TRBD1
abundance: NA
v_gene: TRBV5-5
j_gene: TRBJ1-5

CDR3aa: CASSLIAGWEQYF
CDR3nt: TGCGCCAGCAGCTTGATAGCGGGATGGGAGCAGTACTTC
d_gene: TRBD2
abundance: NA
v_gene: TRBV5-1
j_gene: TRBJ2-7

CDR3aa: CSVRDRGNTEAFF
CDR3nt: TGCAGCGTCCGGGACAGGGGGAACACTGAAGCTTTCTTT
d_gene: TRBD1
abundance: NA
v_gene: TRBV29-1
j_gene: TRBJ1-1

CDR3aa: CASSSTGAVGEAFF
CDR3nt: TGTGCCAGCAGCTCTACAGGGGCTGTTGGTGAAGCTTTCTTT
d_gene: TRBD1
abundance: NA
v_gene: TRBV7-2
j_gene: TRBJ1-1

CDR3aa: CASSLILRVGELFF
CDR3nt: TGTGCCAGCAGCTTAATCCTCCGTGTGGGGGAGCTGTTTTTT
d_gene: NA
abundance: NA
v_gene: TRBV5-5
j_gene: TRBJ2-2

CDR3aa: CASADRGGVNSPLHF
CDR3nt: TGTGCCAGTGCCGACAGAGGGGGTGTTAATTCACCCCTCCACTTT
d_gene: NA
abundance: NA
v_gene: TRBV19
j_gene: TRBJ1-6

CDR3aa: CASSVAQLPNYGYTF
CDR3nt: TGTGCCAGCAGCGTAGCACAGTTACCTAACTATGGCTACACCTTC
d_gene: NA
abundance: NA
v_gene: TRBV9
j_gene: TRBJ1-2

CDR3aa: CASSFISYNEQFF
CDR3nt: TGTGCCAGCAGCTTCATCTCCTACAATGAGCAGTTCTTC
d_gene: NA
abundance: NA
v_gene: TRBV7-2
j_gene: TRBJ2-1

CDR3aa: CASSIRGGNQPQHF
CDR3nt: TGTGCCAGTAGTATACGGGGTGGCAATCAGCCCCAGCATTTT
d_gene: NA
abundance: NA
v_gene: TRBV19
j_gene: TRBJ1-5

CDR3aa: CASSSGTQNTEAFF
CDR3nt: TGTGCCAGCAGCTCCGGGACACAGAACACTGAAGCTTTCTTT
d_gene: NA
abundance: NA
v_gene: TRBV28
j_gene: TRBJ1-1

CDR3aa: CASSEAQGQSYEQYF
CDR3nt: TGTGCCAGCAGTGAAGCACAGGGGCAATCCTACGAGCAGTACTTC
d_gene: TRBD1
abundance: few
v_gene: TRBV6-1
j_gene: TRBJ2-7

CDR3aa: CASSVERETGELFF
CDR3nt: TGTGCCAGCAGTGTTGAGCGCGAAACCGGGGAGCTGTTTTTT
d_gene: NA
abundance: once
v_gene: TRBV2
j_gene: TRBJ2-2

CDR3aa: CASTGQGGTEAFF
CDR3nt: TGTGCCAGCACCGGACAGGGAGGGACTGAAGCTTTCTTT
d_gene: TRBD1
abundance: NA
v_gene: TRBV6-6
j_gene: TRBJ1-1